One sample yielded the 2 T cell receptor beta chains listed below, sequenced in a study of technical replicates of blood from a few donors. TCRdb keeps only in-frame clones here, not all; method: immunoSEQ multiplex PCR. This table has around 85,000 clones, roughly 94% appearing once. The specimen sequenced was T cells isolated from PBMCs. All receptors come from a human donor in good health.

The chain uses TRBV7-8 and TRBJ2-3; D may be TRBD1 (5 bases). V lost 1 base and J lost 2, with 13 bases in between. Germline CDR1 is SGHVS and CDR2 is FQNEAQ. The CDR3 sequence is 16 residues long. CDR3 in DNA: TGTGCCAGCAGCTTAGAAACAGGAATGAACACAGATACGCAGTATTTT. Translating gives CASSLETGMNTDTQYF.

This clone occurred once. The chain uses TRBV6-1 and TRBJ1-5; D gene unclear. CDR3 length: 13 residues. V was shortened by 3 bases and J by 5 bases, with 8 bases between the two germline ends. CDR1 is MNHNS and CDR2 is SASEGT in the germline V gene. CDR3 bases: TGTGCCAGCAGTGATGGGGAGTATCAGCCCCAGCATTTT. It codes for CASSDGEYQPQHF.